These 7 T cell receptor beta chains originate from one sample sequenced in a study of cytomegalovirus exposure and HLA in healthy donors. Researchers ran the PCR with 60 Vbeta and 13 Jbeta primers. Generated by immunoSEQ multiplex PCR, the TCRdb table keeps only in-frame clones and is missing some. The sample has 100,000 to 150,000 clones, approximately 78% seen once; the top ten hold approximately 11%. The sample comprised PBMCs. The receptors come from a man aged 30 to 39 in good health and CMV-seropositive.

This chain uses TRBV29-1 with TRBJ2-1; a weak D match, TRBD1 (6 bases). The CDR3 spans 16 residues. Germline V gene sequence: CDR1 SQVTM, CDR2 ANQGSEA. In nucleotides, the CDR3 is TGCAGGAGGACAGATCCACGTCGTCGAACTTACAATGAGCAGTTCTTC. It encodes CRRTDPRRRTYNEQFF.

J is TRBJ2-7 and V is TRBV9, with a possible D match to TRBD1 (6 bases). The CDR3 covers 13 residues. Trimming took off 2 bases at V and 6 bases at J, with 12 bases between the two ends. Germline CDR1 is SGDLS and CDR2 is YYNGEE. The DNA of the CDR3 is TGTGCCAGCAGCGTCGAGACAGGAGGCGAGCAGTACTTC. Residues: CASSVETGGEQYF.

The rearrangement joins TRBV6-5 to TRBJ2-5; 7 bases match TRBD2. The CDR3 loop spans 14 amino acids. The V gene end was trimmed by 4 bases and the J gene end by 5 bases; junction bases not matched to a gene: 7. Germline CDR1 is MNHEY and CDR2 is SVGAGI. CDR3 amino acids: CASSSPGGGETQYF. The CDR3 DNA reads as TGTGCCAGCAGTTCTCCGGGGGGAGGGGAGACCCAGTACTTC.

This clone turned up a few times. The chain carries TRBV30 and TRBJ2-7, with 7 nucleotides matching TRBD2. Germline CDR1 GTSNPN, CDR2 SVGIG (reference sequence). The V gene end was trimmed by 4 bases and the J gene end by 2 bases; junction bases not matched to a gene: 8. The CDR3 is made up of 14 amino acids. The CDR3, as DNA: TGTGCCTGGACTACGGGACTACCTCCCTACGAGCAGTACTTC. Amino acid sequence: CAWTTGLPPYEQYF.

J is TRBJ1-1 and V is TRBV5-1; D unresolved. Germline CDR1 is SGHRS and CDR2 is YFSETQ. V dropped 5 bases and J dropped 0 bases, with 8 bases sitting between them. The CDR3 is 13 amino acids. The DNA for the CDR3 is TGCGCCAGCAGTGACACCATGAACACTGAAGCTTTCTTT. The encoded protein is CASSDTMNTEAFF. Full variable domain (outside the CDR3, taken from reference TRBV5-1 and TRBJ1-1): KAGVTQTPRYLIKTRGQQVTLSCSPISGHRSVSWYQQTPGQGLQFLFEYFSETQRNKGNFPGRFSGRQFSNSRSEMNVSTLELGDSALYLCASSDTMNTEAFFGQGTRLTVV.

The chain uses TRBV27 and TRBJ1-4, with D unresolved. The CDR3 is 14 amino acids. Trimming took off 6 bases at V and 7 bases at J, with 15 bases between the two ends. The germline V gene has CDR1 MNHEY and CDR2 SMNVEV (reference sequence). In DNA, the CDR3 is TGTGCCAGCAGCCGGTCGTCCCGTTTTGAAAAACTGTTTTTT. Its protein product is CASSRSSRFEKLFF.

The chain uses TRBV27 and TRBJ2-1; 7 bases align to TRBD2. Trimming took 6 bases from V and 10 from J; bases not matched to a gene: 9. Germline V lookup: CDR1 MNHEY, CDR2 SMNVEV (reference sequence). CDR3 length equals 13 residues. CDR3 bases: TGTGCCAGCAGCCGCGGGGGACTTCTCGAGCAGTTCTTC. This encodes CASSRGGLLEQFF.